This TCR beta chain originates from a study of blood T cell repertoires in COVID-19. CDR1 and CDR2 (germline): SGHRS, YFSETQ. This CDR3 is built from 14 residues. J lost 8 bases, V lost 4 bases, and 7 bases had no gene match. Per the original data handling: Scientists estimated how many nucleated cells there were by amplifying reference gene primers. Assay used: immunoSEQ multiplex PCR; TCRdb lists only in-frame clones, some missing. For V, J and clone size, that table is used; D and trimming come from the DNA. The sample yields about 200,000 clones, around 90% seen once. Participants came from 24 US areas, aged about 18 to 100 years.

This clonotype was obtained from a woman aged 18-29 years who had recovered from COVID-19. The rearrangement joins TRBV5-1 to TRBJ1-2, with 11 bases lining up with TRBD1. The specimen was PBMCs or T cells enriched from blood (not recorded which). The CDR3 here is CASSARTGGLGYTF. DNA of the CDR3: TGCGCCAGCAGCGCCCGGACAGGGGGCCTCGGCTACACCTTC.